This entry concerns a single T cell receptor (beta chain). Constant-segment primers and 5'RACE yielded cDNA libraries for TCR alpha and TCR beta, each carrying sample barcodes and UMIs. TCRdb re-called the 5' RACE reads with MiXCR, one entry per CDR3 protein. The table lists about 500,000 distinct CDR3 sequences, roughly 21% of them singletons, with 12% in the top ten. This entry is derived from a study of T-cell memory formation after mild COVID-19. Background on the study: Most TCR clusters belonged to a single donor.

Trimming cost V 1 base and J 14 bases, with 17 bases left between them. The CDR3 loop spans 13 amino acids. Germline-derived CDR1 and CDR2 are SGHTA and FQGNSA. Material for sequencing was PBMCs or a T cell subset sorted from them (not recorded which). The chain joins TRBV7-2 to TRBJ2-5; D may be TRBD1 (6 bases). The sequence came from an adult woman who had mild COVID-19 (a few samples of this study predate the infection). Cell type and time point are not known. CDR3 in amino acids: CASSLGIQGPPYF. CDR3 bases: TGTGCCAGCAGCTTAGGAATACAGGGACCCCCCTACTTC.